This TCR beta chain was recorded in a study of TIL therapy for anti-PD-1-resistant metastatic lung cancer. Overall study context: Patients then received nivolumab; progressors got lymphodepletion, TIL and IL-2. Half of patients were current or former smokers.

Stated time point: pre-treatment sample, taken before nivolumab and TIL therapy. The libraries were made with immunoSEQ v3. Libraries were sequenced to around 2 million read pairs (survey) or roughly 4.5-6 million (deep). The assay was immunoSEQ multiplex PCR, and TCRdb's table has in-frame clones only and misses some. The sample records about 16,000 clones, 65% to 75% being singletons. The CDR3 extends over 17 amino acids. Germline CDR1 LNHDA, CDR2 SQIVND (reference sequence). The junction had 16 bases not matched to a gene; V was cut back by 5 bases and J by 3 bases. This material consisted of blood, taken at baseline. This receptor was obtained from a person between 25 and 79 years old with non-small cell lung cancer. The chain employs TRBV19 and TRBJ2-7; 7 bases are shared with TRBD1. CDR3: CASSSRGNRGPYYEQYF. In DNA form, the CDR3 reads TGTGCCAGTAGTTCAAGGGGAAACAGGGGTCCTTACTACGAGCAGTACTTC. Full variable domain (rest looked up from reference TRBV19 and TRBJ2-7): DGGITQSPKYLFRKEGQNVTLSCEQNLNHDAMYWYRQDPGQGLRLIYYSQIVNDFQKGDIAEGYSVSREKKESFPLTVTSAQKNPTAFYLCASSSRGNRGPYYEQYFGPGTRLTVT.